Only a few counts were recorded for the clone carrying this TCR beta chain. This sample was included in a study of early T cells in non-severe SARS-CoV-2 infection. Across the study: The input, bulk RNA from unsorted whole blood, was sequenced, and chains were unpaired.

Attachment of unique molecular identifiers to individual cDNA molecules was performed. TCRdb reprocessed the 5' RACE reads via MiXCR and lists one record per CDR3 protein. The sample contains 50,000 or so distinct CDR3 sequences, about 16% of which appear only once. The sequence was collected from an adult who was a healthcare worker with PCR-confirmed SARS-CoV-2 infection or an uninfected control (not recorded which). Sequences were derived from whole blood, sampled at baseline.

For the CDR3, the DNA is TGTGCCAGCAGCACGGGACTAGCGGGGGGCACCGGGGAGCTGTTTTTT. It yields the protein CASSTGLAGGTGELFF. The rearrangement links TRBV12-3 or TRBV12-4 to TRBJ2-2; TRBD2 matches 15 bases. This CDR3 is built from 16 residues. The J segment lost 4 bases and the V segment lost 6 bases, leaving 3 bases of the junction unmatched.